This T cell receptor (beta chain) appears in the sequencing data of a study of blood T cell repertoires in COVID-19. This clone was counted a few times. As originally analysed: Estimates of nucleated cell counts were drawn from the amplification of reference gene primers. Method: immunoSEQ multiplex PCR; TCRdb's copy keeps in-frame clones and lacks some. V and J calls and clone size come straight from that table; D and trimming were deduced from the DNA. The table lists 350,000 to 400,000 clones, nearly 90% of them singletons, with around 6.3% in the top ten. The germline V gene encodes CDR1 SGHRS and CDR2 YFSETQ. V shed 7 bases and J 6 bases; nucleotides not matched to a gene: 12. The CDR3 length is 14 residues.

The chain employs TRBV5-1 and TRBJ2-5; TRBD2 matches at 7 bases. What was sequenced was peripheral blood. The sequence was obtained from a young man with active or convalescent COVID-19. Written as DNA, the CDR3 is TGCGCCAGCGGCAAGAGCGGGGCCGCTCAGACCCAGTACTTC. It codes for CASGKSGAAQTQYF.